This note documents a single T cell receptor beta chain sequence. Its specificity is unknown. This entry comes from a study of a mutant IDH1 vaccine in newly diagnosed glioma. Study information: The study gave patients eight vaccinations in weeks 1, 3, 5, 7, 11, 15, 19, 23. Vaccines were first given 4-6 weeks after radiotherapy alone, or with temozolomide cycles. The treated group averaged roughly 40 years old and was 62.5% male, roughly 40% female.

This sample's time point: week 5, during vaccination. Each dose delivered 300 ug of mutant IDH1 20-mer peptide subcutaneously with imiquimod. V shed 2 bases, J shed 9 bases, and the junction held 10 bases outside the gene matches. Germline assignment: CDR1 MNHEY and CDR2 SVGAGI. The CDR3 spans 15 residues. Repertoires were generated with immunoSEQ multiplex PCR, while TCRdb's copy carries only in-frame clones and drops some. The sample has nearly 55,000 clones, over 70% seen once. The sample here was PBMCs, taken from a glioma patient whose treatment included an IDH1 peptide vaccine. The rearrangement joins TRBV6-5 to TRBJ2-1; 7 bases are shared with TRBD1. The clonotype originates from a man between 25 and 39 years old with glioma. The CDR3 nucleotides are TGTGCCAGCAGTTACGGGGTAGAAGGGGGCCTTGAGCAGTTCTTC. The encoded protein is CASSYGVEGGLEQFF.